These T cell receptor beta chains were read from a single sample in a study of identical twins. Each CDR3 protein is one row after TCRdb ran MiXCR on the 5' RACE reads. This table holds 1,800,000 or so distinct CDR3 sequences, around 33% found once. Sequencing was done on a sample of cord blood. These receptor sequences come from a newborn girl in good health. CDR3s include the opening cysteine and the closing phenylalanine or tryptophan. A D gene is named only where the DNA matches it firmly. Not all rows give a size; the values are once, few, many and, for expanded clones, a class.

D gene: NA
clone size: many
V gene: TRBV7-2
J gene: TRBJ2-1
CDR3 DNA: TGTGCCAGCAGCTTGACGTCTAGCGCCTACAATGAGCAGTTCTTC
CDR3 protein: CASSLTSSAYNEQFF

D gene: NA
clone size: few
V gene: TRBV5-1
J gene: TRBJ1-1
CDR3 DNA: TGCGCCAGCAGCTTTGAGGTGACGGCTGAAGCTTTCTTT
CDR3 protein: CASSFEVTAEAFF

D gene: NA
clone size: NA
V gene: TRBV24-1
J gene: TRBJ2-1
CDR3 DNA: TGTGCCACCAGTGACCGTACAGGGAAGTATGAGCAGTTCTTC
CDR3 protein: CATSDRTGKYEQFF

D gene: NA
clone size: NA
V gene: TRBV20-1
J gene: TRBJ1-5
CDR3 DNA: TGCAGTGCTATCAGGTCCGGGAATCAGCCCCAGCATTTT
CDR3 protein: CSAIRSGNQPQHF

D gene: NA
clone size: once
V gene: TRBV27
J gene: TRBJ1-2
CDR3 DNA: TGTGCCAGCAGTTTATTGGGCAAAAACTATGACTACACCTTC
CDR3 protein: CASSLLGKNYDYTF

D gene: NA
clone size: many
V gene: TRBV9
J gene: TRBJ2-3
CDR3 DNA: TGTGCCAGCAGCGTAGCTAACACAGATACGCAGTATTTT
CDR3 protein: CASSVANTDTQYF

D gene: NA
clone size: few
V gene: TRBV7-2
J gene: TRBJ1-1
CDR3 DNA: TGTGCCAGCAGCTTAGTGGAGGTAATAGGCCTAAACACTGAAGCTTTCTTT
CDR3 protein: CASSLVEVIGLNTEAFF

D gene: NA
clone size: NA
V gene: TRBV12-3/TRBV12-4
J gene: TRBJ1-5
CDR3 DNA: TGTGCCAGCAGTCCTTACGCGAATCAGCCCCAGCATTTT
CDR3 protein: CASSPYANQPQHF

D gene: NA
clone size: NA
V gene: TRBV19
J gene: TRBJ1-2
CDR3 DNA: TGTGCCAGTAGTACGTCGCAGGCTTATGGCTACACCTTC
CDR3 protein: CASSTSQAYGYTF

D gene: TRBD2
clone size: few
V gene: TRBV4-1
J gene: TRBJ2-7
CDR3 DNA: TGCGCCAGCAGCCCAATAGCGGGGCCTTACAATGAGCAGTACTTC
CDR3 protein: CASSPIAGPYNEQYF

D gene: NA
clone size: NA
V gene: TRBV3-1
J gene: TRBJ2-5
CDR3 DNA: TGTGCCAGCAGCCAAGAACCCCGGTTTCAGACCCAGTACTTC
CDR3 protein: CASSQEPRFQTQYF

D gene: TRBD1
clone size: few
V gene: TRBV7-9
J gene: TRBJ2-7
CDR3 DNA: TGTGCCAGCAGCTTACTGGGAAACAGGGGTTACGAGCAGTACTTC
CDR3 protein: CASSLLGNRGYEQYF

D gene: TRBD2
clone size: NA
V gene: TRBV7-3
J gene: TRBJ2-1
CDR3 DNA: TGTGCCAGCAGCCTTTCTCCCCGGGGAGCGGGGACTTATAGCTCCTACAATGAGCAGTTCTTC
CDR3 protein: CASSLSPRGAGTYSSYNEQFF

D gene: TRBD1
clone size: NA
V gene: TRBV20-1
J gene: TRBJ2-7
CDR3 DNA: TGCAGTGCTAGAGTGCGGACAGGTCCCTACGAGCAGTACTTC
CDR3 protein: CSARVRTGPYEQYF